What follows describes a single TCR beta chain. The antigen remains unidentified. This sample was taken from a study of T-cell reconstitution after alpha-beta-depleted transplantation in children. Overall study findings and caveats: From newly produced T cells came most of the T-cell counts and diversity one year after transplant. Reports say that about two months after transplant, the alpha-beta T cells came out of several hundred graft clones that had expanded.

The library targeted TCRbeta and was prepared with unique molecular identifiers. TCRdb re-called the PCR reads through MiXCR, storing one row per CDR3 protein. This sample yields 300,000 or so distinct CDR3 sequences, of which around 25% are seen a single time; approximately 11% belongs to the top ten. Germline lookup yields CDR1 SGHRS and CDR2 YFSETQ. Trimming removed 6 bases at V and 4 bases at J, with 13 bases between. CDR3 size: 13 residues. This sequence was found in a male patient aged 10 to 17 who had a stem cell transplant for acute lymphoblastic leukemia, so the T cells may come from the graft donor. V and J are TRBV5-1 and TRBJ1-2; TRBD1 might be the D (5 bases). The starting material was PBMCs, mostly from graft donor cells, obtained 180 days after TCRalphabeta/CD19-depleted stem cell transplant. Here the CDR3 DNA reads TGCGCCAGCAATTCAGGGACCGCCTATGGCTACACCTTC. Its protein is CASNSGTAYGYTF.